This T cell receptor (beta chain) emerged from a study of CXCR3-negative and CXCR3-positive naive CD8 T cells. The CDR3 runs 15 residues. UMI labels and 5' RACE were used to prepare the TRB cDNA libraries. Using the 5' RACE reads, TCRdb records one entry per CDR3 protein without DNA. This sample's table reports some 48,000 distinct CDR3 sequences. The V call is TRBV21-1, the J call TRBJ2-7; no DNA is available, so the TRBD1 call from TCRdb remains unchecked. TRBV21-1 is a recognized pseudogene. The sequence was obtained from a human donor in good health. Some clones in this sample may be carry-over from other donors' samples. Sequencing was carried out using naive CXCR3- CD8+ T cells from blood. As to subset: CD45RO-CCR7+CD27+CD95- naive CD8+ T cells lacking CXCR3 (TNR3-). Here the CDR3 reads CASSKEEAAMGEQYF.